This TCR beta chain was captured by sequencing in a study of cytomegalovirus exposure and HLA in healthy donors. Study results and limitations: An analysis was carried out later, and it reportedly showed fewer N-insertions in an Asian-associated ancestry cluster than the roughly 670-donor mean.

In germline, CDR1 is SGHDT, CDR2 YYEEEE. This CDR3 has 13 residues. The V segment lost 5 bases and the J segment 2 bases; nucleotides outside the gene matches: 1. PCR involved 60 Vbeta and 13 Jbeta primers. This table comes from immunoSEQ multiplex PCR, and its TCRdb copy is limited to in-frame clones, with some not included. The sample carries 85,000 to 130,000 clones, roughly a tenth recorded once. Worth noting for this clone: The target antigen is unknown.

This receptor was taken from a man aged 35 to 55 in good health and CMV-seropositive. V gene TRBV5-6 combines with J gene TRBJ2-1; 7 bases align to TRBD1. Source material: PBMCs. The CDR3 here is CASRGQPYNEQFF. Written as DNA, the CDR3 is TGTGCCAGCAGGGGACAGCCCTACAATGAGCAGTTCTTC.